The 25 T cell receptor beta chains below all came from one sample that was sequenced in a study of blood T cell repertoires in COVID-19. Profiling relied on immunoSEQ multiplex PCR, and the TCRdb table lists in-frame clones only, not all of them. Among some 100,000 clones, about 89% were seen once, and the ten largest hold over 0.95%. The sample was peripheral blood. These receptors originate from a man aged 55 to 70 with acute or convalescent COVID-19.

The gene calls are TRBV3-1 (or the pseudogene TRBV3-2) and TRBJ1-1; tentative D call: TRBD1 (5 bases). The V gene's germline CDR1 is LGHDT and CDR2 YNNKEL (reference sequence). This CDR3 comprises 11 residues. Trimming removed 10 bases from V and 5 bases from J, with 11 bases in between. Here the CDR3 DNA reads TGTGCCACCGGGGGTGCGACTGAAGCTTTCTTT. This sequence encodes CATGGATEAFF.

The chain recombines TRBV6-5 with TRBJ2-1; TRBD2 might be the D (5 bases). V lost 7 bases to trimming and J lost 0 bases, with 10 bases between them. The CDR3 runs to 14 residues. Germline CDR1 and CDR2: MNHEY and SVGAGI. The CDR3 nucleotides read TGTGCCAGCACCGAGAGGGACTCCTACAATGAGCAGTTCTTC. Its translation: CASTERDSYNEQFF.

The J gene is TRBJ1-5, the V gene TRBV4-1; D unclear. The germline V gene has CDR1 MGHRA and CDR2 YSYEKL. Deletions cut 2 bases from V and 0 bases from J, with 8 bases between. The CDR3 totals 15 residues. The CDR3 loop reads CASSQRENSNQPQHF. CDR3 nucleotide sequence: TGCGCCAGCAGCCAAAGGGAGAATAGCAATCAGCCCCAGCATTTT.

V gene TRBV15 combines with J gene TRBJ1-3; tentative D call: TRBD1 (6 bases). Per the germline V gene, CDR1 is LNHNV and CDR2 is YYDKDF (reference sequence). This CDR3 comprises 15 residues. The ends were cut back, 8 bases at V and 0 bases at J, with 14 bases in the middle. CDR3 DNA sequence: TGTGCCACCTCCGAGCAGACAGGCTCTGGAAACACCATATATTTT. This encodes CATSEQTGSGNTIYF.

The chain joins TRBV19 to TRBJ1-6, with TRBD1 as a possible D gene (6 bases). Trimming stripped 8 bases from V and 8 bases from J, with 16 bases between. The V gene's germline CDR1 is LNHDA and CDR2 SQIVND (reference sequence). There are 14 residues in the CDR3. The CDR3 reads CASASGTSDSPLHF. The DNA of the CDR3 is TGTGCCAGTGCCTCCGGGACATCTGATTCACCCCTCCACTTT.

The chain employs TRBV27 and TRBJ2-7, with 11 nucleotides matching TRBD2. Germline loops: CDR1 MNHEY, CDR2 SMNVEV (reference sequence). The CDR3 consists of 18 residues. V lost 1 base, J lost 0 bases, and 8 bases stayed unmatched. For the CDR3, the DNA is TGTGCCAGCAGTTTATTTGCTAGCGGGAGGCACAGCTCCTACGAGCAGTACTTC. Protein product: CASSLFASGRHSSYEQYF.

The rearrangement joins TRBV6-5 to TRBJ2-7, with D hard to call. CDR1 and CDR2 from the germline V gene are MNHEY and SVGAGI. Trimming shortened V by 7 bases and J by 0 bases, and 13 bases separated the two germline ends. This CDR3 is built from 14 residues. This chain's CDR3 is CASTVRRSSYEQYF. The CDR3 DNA is TGTGCCAGCACGGTGCGGCGTAGCTCCTACGAGCAGTACTTC.

CDR3 DNA: TGTGCCAGCAGCCAAGCTGCGGGAGATAGCAATCAGCCCCAGCATTTT. It codes for CASSQAAGDSNQPQHF. This rearrangement joins TRBV3-1 (or the pseudogene TRBV3-2) to TRBJ1-5; D gene ambiguous. V lost 1 base to trimming and J lost 0 bases, with 10 bases between them. The CDR3 totals 16 residues. Per the germline V gene, CDR1 is LGHDT and CDR2 is YNNKEL (reference sequence).

V and J are TRBV14 and TRBJ1-2, with a weak D call TRBD1 (6 bases). Germline V gene data show CDR1 as SGHDN and CDR2 as FVKESK. The CDR3 contains 13 residues. Trimming stripped 5 bases from V and 2 bases from J, with 9 bases between. In nucleotides, the CDR3 is TGTGCCAGCAGCGACGACAGGAACTATGGCTACACCTTC. Its protein is CASSDDRNYGYTF.

The rearrangement joins TRBV25-1 to TRBJ2-7, with 8 bases identical to TRBD1. The CDR3 has 17 residues. V trimming: 0 bases; J trimming: 6 bases; junction bases outside the gene matches: 13. Germline-derived CDR1 and CDR2 are MGHDK and SYGVNS. CDR3 residues: CASSEYTGQGALGEQYF. Here the CDR3 DNA reads TGTGCCAGCAGTGAATACACAGGTCAGGGGGCTTTGGGCGAGCAGTACTTC.

The chain is built from TRBV2 and TRBJ2-7; 8 bases fit TRBD1. Germline-derived CDR1 and CDR2 are SNHLY and FYNNEI. The CDR3 runs to 14 residues. V gave up 6 bases and J gave up 3 bases; unmatched junction bases: 7. CDR3 in DNA: TGTGCCAGCAGCGTCACAGGGGGTCACTACGAGCAGTACTTC. It specifies CASSVTGGHYEQYF.

This clone was recorded a few times. The chain combines TRBV11-3 with TRBJ1-2; the match to TRBD1 covers 7 bases. J was trimmed by 9 bases and V by 5 bases; bases with no gene match: 9. The CDR3 loop spans 13 amino acids. Germline CDR1 is SGHNT and CDR2 is YENEEA. The CDR3 region has the DNA TGTGCCAGCAGCCCAGCCGGGACAGCGAGCTACACCTTC. This sequence encodes CASSPAGTASYTF.

The CDR3 coding sequence is TGTGCCAGCAGCTCTAGACAGTCGGTGATCACTGAAGCTTTCTTT. Its translation is CASSSRQSVITEAFF. The chain recombines TRBV7-2 with TRBJ1-1, with D tentatively TRBD1 (5 bases). Germline V CDR1 and CDR2: SGHTA, FQGNSA. V lost 4 bases and J lost 4, with 16 bases in between. The CDR3 runs to 15 residues. The variable domain in full, with the rest retrieved from reference TRBV7-2 and TRBJ1-1, is GAGVSQSPSNKVTEKGKDVELRCDPISGHTALYWYRQSLGQGLEFLIYFQGNSAPDKSGLPSDRFSAERTGGSVSTLTIQRTQQEDSAVYLCASSSRQSVITEAFFGQGTRLTVV.

The V and J genes are TRBV29-1 and TRBJ2-1; TRBD2 matches 9 bases. V dropped 6 bases and J dropped 2; count of bases not matched to a gene: 5. Germline V lookup: CDR1 SQVTM, CDR2 ANQGSEA. This CDR3 has 14 residues. CDR3: CSVPPSGTYNEQFF. The CDR3, as DNA: TGCAGCGTGCCTCCTAGCGGGACCTACAATGAGCAGTTCTTC.

This sequence joins TRBV5-1 and TRBJ2-7, with TRBD2 as a possible D gene (5 bases). The CDR3 length is 16 residues. CDR1 and CDR2 (germline): SGHRS, YFSETQ. Trimming cost V 1 base and J 3 bases, with 17 bases left between them. The CDR3 bases are TGCGCCAGCAGCTTGTATGGGGTAGGACTTTACTACGAGCAGTACTTC. Translated: CASSLYGVGLYYEQYF.

This clone was observed once. The genes are TRBV5-4 and TRBJ2-5; 7 bases map to TRBD2. V trimming: 3 bases; J trimming: 2 bases; junction bases outside the gene matches: 1. The CDR3 covers 13 residues. Germline CDR1 is SGHNT and CDR2 is YYREEE (reference sequence). The DNA of the CDR3 is TGTGCCAGCAGCTGGCGGGGGCAAGAGACCCAGTACTTC. This encodes CASSWRGQETQYF.

The chain links TRBV18 to TRBJ1-1; no firm D call. V lost 5 bases and J 7 bases, leaving 11 bases between the germline ends. Germline CDR1 is KGHSH and CDR2 is LQKENI. This CDR3 region has 12 residues. CDR3 residues: CASSSYSIEAFF. The CDR3 DNA follows: TGTGCCAGCTCATCATACAGTATTGAAGCTTTCTTT.

V and J are TRBV29-1 and TRBJ2-2; D possibly corresponds to TRBD2 (6 bases). This CDR3 spans 13 amino acids. Per the germline V gene, CDR1 is SQVTM and CDR2 is ANQGSEA. V was trimmed by 8 bases and J by 7 bases, leaving 17 bases between them. The CDR3 spells CSTVGGFGGELFF. The DNA of the CDR3 is TGCAGCACTGTGGGGGGTTTTGGCGGGGAGCTGTTTTTT.

Here the CDR3 DNA reads TGCAGCGTTGAAGTTCTAGCGGGGGAGACCCAGTACTTC. This translates into CSVEVLAGETQYF. The rearrangement joins TRBV29-1 to TRBJ2-5, with 9 nucleotides matching TRBD2. J was trimmed by 5 bases and V by 1 base; bases with no gene match: 2. Germline-derived CDR1 and CDR2 are SQVTM and ANQGSEA. This CDR3 has 13 amino acids. The entire variable domain, with the rest obtained from reference TRBV29-1 and TRBJ2-5, is as follows: SAVISQKPSRDICQRGTSLTIQCQVDSQVTMMFWYRQQPGQSLTLIATANQGSEATYESGFVIDKFPISRPNLTFSTLTVSNMSPEDSSIYLCSVEVLAGETQYFGPGTRLLVL.

Here the CDR3 DNA reads TGTGCCAGCAGCTTGGCATTGTCCCGGGTGACAGATACGCAGTATTTT. Its translation: CASSLALSRVTDTQYF. This sequence joins TRBV5-5 and TRBJ2-3, with no clear D. V was pared by 0 bases and J by 3 bases, with 14 bases between. The CDR3 covers 16 residues. Looked up from germline, CDR1 is SGHKS and CDR2 is YYEKEE (reference sequence).

The J gene is TRBJ2-1, the V gene TRBV27, with a tentative D call TRBD1 (6 bases). V gave up 7 bases and J gave up 9 bases, with 13 bases separating them. The CDR3 extends over 12 amino acids. Germline assignment: CDR1 MNHEY and CDR2 SMNVEV (reference sequence). This CDR3 reads CASNLQGGEQFF. CDR3 DNA: TGTGCCAGCAACCTACAGGGTGGTGAGCAGTTCTTC.

This rearrangement joins TRBV19 to TRBJ1-4, with TRBD1 identical over 7 bases. Germline V CDR1 and CDR2: LNHDA, SQIVND (reference sequence). The CDR3 has 14 residues. Germline trimming cut 4 bases from V and 8 bases from J; bases unmatched to any gene: 7. CDR3 protein: CASSTQGGGEKLFF. CDR3 DNA: TGTGCCAGTAGTACCCAGGGGGGTGGAGAAAAACTGTTTTTT.

This rearrangement joins TRBV19 to TRBJ1-1; a weak D match, TRBD1 (5 bases). The CDR3 has 18 residues. V shed 7 bases and J shed 6 bases, with 30 bases lying between them. The germline V gene encodes CDR1 LNHDA and CDR2 SQIVND (reference sequence). The CDR3 nucleotides read TGTGCCAGTAATCCGGGCCGCAGGGCCCGATATAATGGGTCTGAAGCTTTCTTT. Translated, it gives CASNPGRRARYNGSEAFF.

This chain uses TRBV9 with TRBJ2-3; D is possibly TRBD1 (5 bases). Trimming stripped 3 bases from V and 3 bases from J, with 8 bases between. Germline-derived CDR1 and CDR2 are SGDLS and YYNGEE. The CDR3 consists of 13 residues. This CDR3 is CASSASGTDTQYF. CDR3 in DNA: TGTGCCAGCAGCGCCTCAGGGACAGATACGCAGTATTTT. Drawing the rest from reference TRBV9 and TRBJ2-3, the complete variable domain is DSGVTQTPKHLITATGQRVTLRCSPRSGDLSVYWYQQSLDQGLQFLIQYYNGEERAKGNILERFSAQQFPDLHSELNLSSLELGDSALYFCASSASGTDTQYFGPGTRLTVL.

V usage is TRBV6-5 and J usage is TRBJ1-1, with a weak D call TRBD1 (6 bases). Germline V gene sequence: CDR1 MNHEY, CDR2 SVGAGI. V gave up 5 bases and J gave up 7 bases, with 20 bases separating them. CDR3 length: 15 amino acids. The CDR3 bases are TGTGCCAGCAGTACCCCGGGGGGGCGATTAGGTGAAGCTTTCTTT. Encoded protein: CASSTPGGRLGEAFF.